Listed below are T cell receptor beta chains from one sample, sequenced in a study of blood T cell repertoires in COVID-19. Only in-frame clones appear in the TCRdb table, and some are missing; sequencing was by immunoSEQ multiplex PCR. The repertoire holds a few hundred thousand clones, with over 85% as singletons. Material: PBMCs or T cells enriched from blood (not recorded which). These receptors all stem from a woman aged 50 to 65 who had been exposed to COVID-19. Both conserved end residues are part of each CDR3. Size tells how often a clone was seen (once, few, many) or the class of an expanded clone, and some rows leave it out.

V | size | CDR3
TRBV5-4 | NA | CASSSNGGLDYNEQFF
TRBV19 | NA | CACAAGPSYNQPQHF
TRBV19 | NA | CATGQNTGELFF
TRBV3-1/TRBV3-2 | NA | CASSQARSGGSGNTIYF
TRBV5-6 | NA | CASSLEKGWVTEAFF
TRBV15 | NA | CATSPRGSGATYEQYF
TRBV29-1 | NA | CSIREQETQYF
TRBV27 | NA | CASSPEGRIPAYEQYF
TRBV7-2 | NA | CASSLGQTDTQYF
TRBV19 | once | CAARGSNTEAFF
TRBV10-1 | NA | CASSARTGCDYGYTF
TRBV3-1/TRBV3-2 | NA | CASSRAGSGGTAEAFF
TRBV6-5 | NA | CASQARTDTQYF
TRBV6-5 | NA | CASSSDRHLETQYF
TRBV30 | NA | CAWSVPDTGELFF
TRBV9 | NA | CASSAGLRYNEQFF
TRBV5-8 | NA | CASSFGLGPSGNTIYF
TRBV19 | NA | CASSLAFYETEAFF
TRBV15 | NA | CATSRDRGNYGYTF
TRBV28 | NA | CASSFFRGAMNTEAFF
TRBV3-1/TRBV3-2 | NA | CASSQDGQQRDTQYF
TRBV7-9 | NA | CASSLVQGPEKLFF
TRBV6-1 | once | CASSETGGTNEKLFF
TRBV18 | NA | CASSPGLGELFF
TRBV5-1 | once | CASSSGLNTIYF
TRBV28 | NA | CASSLYEQYF
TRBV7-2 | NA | CASSLAEAGGTSGELFF
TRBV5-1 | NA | CASSFTRGSEAFF
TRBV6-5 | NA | CASSLGENTEAFF
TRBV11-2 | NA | CASSSEGAADTQYF
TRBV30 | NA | CAWSARVAQPQHF
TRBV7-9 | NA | CASSLLQTSPDTQYF
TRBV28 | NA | CAVGASSYEQYF
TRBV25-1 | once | CASSPGHNYGYTF
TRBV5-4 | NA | CASSSGRAEAFF
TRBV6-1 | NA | CASSEKRTIASSPLHF
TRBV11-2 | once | CASSVLETQYF
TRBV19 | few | CASKSAGRDSPLHF
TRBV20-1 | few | CSASTRGFGSNQPQHF
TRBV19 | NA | CASSIPQPRGGYGYTF
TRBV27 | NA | CASRTSGGGNEQFF
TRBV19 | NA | CASSPQPKIRDRGSNSPLHF
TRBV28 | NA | CASSLGGTGDTEAFF
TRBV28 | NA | CASSHSSGAASKAFF
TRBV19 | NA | CASSIVARTYEQYF
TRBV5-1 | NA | CASSPGTGEELFF
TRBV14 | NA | CASSQVGGTGANVLTF
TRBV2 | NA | CASRTQGAGSQPQHF
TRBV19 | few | CASSQGRDTEAFF
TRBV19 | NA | CASSKSSTDTQYF
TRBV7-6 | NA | CASSLGLATEAFF
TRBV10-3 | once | CAISRQSGNQPQHF
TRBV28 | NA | CASSSYRTGANTEAFF
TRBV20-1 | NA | CSAAGTDTQYF
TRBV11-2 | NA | CASSLGRETEAFF
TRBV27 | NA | CASSPSVGGRGNEQFF
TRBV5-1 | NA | CASSSVGQGEGFF